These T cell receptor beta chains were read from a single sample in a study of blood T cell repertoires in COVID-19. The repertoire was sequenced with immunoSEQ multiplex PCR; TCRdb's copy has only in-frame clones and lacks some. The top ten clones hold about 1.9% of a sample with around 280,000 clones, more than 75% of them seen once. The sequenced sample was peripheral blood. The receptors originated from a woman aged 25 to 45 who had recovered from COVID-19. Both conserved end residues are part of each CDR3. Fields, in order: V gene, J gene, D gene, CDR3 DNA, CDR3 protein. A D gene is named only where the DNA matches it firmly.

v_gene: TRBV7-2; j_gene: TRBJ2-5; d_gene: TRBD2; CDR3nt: TGTGCCAGCAGCCTGGTAGCGGGGGGACAAGAGACCCAGTACTTC; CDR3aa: CASSLVAGGQETQYF
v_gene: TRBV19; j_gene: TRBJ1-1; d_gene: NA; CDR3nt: TGTGCCAGTAAACAGGGTGGCACTGAAGCTTTCTTT; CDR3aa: CASKQGGTEAFF
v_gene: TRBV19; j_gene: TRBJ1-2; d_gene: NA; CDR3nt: TGTGCCAGTACCCATTATCACGGGGGGCATGACTATGGCTACACCTTC; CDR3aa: CASTHYHGGHDYGYTF
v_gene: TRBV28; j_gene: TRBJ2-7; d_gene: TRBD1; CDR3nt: TGTGCCAGCATCAGAGACAGGGGGTCCTACGAGCAGTACTTC; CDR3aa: CASIRDRGSYEQYF
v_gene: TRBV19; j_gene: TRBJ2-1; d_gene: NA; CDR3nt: TGTGCCAGTAGTATTGGGACTTACAATGAGCAGTTCTTC; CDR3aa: CASSIGTYNEQFF
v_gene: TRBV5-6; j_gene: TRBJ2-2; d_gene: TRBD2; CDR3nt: TGTGCCACCTCGACTAGCGGGGCGAACACCGGGGAGCTGTTTTTT; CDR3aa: CATSTSGANTGELFF
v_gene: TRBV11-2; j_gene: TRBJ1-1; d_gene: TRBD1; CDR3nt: TGTGCCAGCAGCGCGGCAGGGGGGCCCACTGAAGCTTTCTTT; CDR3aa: CASSAAGGPTEAFF
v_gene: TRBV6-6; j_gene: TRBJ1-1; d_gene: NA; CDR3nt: TGTGCCAGCAGTTACTCGCGTGGTGACACTGAAGCTTTCTTT; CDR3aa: CASSYSRGDTEAFF
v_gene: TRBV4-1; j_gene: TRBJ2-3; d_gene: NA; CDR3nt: TGCGCCAGCAGCCAAGAGGCCACAGATACGCAGTATTTT; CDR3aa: CASSQEATDTQYF
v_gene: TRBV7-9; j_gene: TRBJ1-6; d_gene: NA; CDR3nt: TGTGCCAGCAGCCAAGGTGGGGGAGGCTCACCCCTCCACTTT; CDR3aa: CASSQGGGGSPLHF
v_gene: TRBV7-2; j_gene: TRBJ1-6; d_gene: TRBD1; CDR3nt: TGTGCCAGCAGCTCGGGACAGGGGGCTAAGGCACCCCTCCACTTT; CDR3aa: CASSSGQGAKAPLHF